This T cell receptor (beta chain) derives from a study of blood T cell repertoires in COVID-19. For the study at large: Collection of acute and convalescent COVID-19 samples took place in the United States, Italy and Spain. PBMCs, B-cell-depleted T cells, or T cells provided the cDNA or gDNA that made up the material.

CDR3 length equals 11 residues. Germline V lookup: CDR1 DFQATT, CDR2 SNEGSKA (reference sequence). Trimming took 8 bases from V and 0 from J, leaving 7 bases between them. This clone was picked up a small number of times. This table comes from immunoSEQ multiplex PCR, and its TCRdb copy is limited to in-frame clones, with some not included. In the table there are around 300,000 clones, 87% of which are singletons. Ages ranged from about 18 to 100 years, with residence in 24 US areas. Grouping used clinical history reported by participants in a survey and questionnaire. The chain employs TRBV20-1 and TRBJ1-1, with D unresolved. Material for sequencing was PBMCs or T cells enriched from blood (not recorded which). The receptor was isolated from a woman aged 25 to 39 who had recovered from COVID-19. CDR3 in amino acids: CSPGMNTEAFF. The CDR3 DNA is TGCAGTCCGGGGATGAACACTGAAGCTTTCTTT.